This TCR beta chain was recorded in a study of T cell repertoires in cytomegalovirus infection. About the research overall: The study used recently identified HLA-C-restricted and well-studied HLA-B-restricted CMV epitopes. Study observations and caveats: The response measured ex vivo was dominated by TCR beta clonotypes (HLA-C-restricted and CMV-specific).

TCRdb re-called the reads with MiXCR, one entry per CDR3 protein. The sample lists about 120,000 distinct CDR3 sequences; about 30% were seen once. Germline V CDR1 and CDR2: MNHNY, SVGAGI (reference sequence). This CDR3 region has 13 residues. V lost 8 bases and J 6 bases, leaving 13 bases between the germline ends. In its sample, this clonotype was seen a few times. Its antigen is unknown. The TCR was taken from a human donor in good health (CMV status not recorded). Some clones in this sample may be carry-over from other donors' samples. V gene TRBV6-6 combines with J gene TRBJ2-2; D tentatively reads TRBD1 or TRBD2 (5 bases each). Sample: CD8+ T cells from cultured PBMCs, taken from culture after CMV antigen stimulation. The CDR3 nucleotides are TGTGCCAGCGGGAGACAGACTGCCGGGGAGCTGTTTTTT. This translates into CASGRQTAGELFF.